These 17 T cell receptor beta chains originate from one sample sequenced in a study of T cells in Graves' hyperthyroidism and ophthalmopathy. Amplification yielded TCR beta CDR3 regions, with RNA transcripts as the source. The TCR CDR3 first-round RT-PCR relied on the HTBI primer set. TCRdb called the multiplex PCR reads again in MiXCR, with one record for every CDR3 protein. Of about 640,000 distinct CDR3 sequences listed, roughly 20% are singletons. Sequencing was done on a sample of blood. All receptors derive from a man aged 30-40 years with Graves' ophthalmopathy.

This clonotype has only a few counts. The J gene is TRBJ2-1, the V gene TRBV25-1; D possibly corresponds to TRBD1 (6 bases). Germline CDR1 reads MGHDK; CDR2 reads SYGVNS. CDR3 length equals 15 residues. V lost 9 bases to trimming and J lost 4 bases, with 19 bases between them. The CDR3 region is CARTYRVMEYNEQFF. CDR3 bases: TGTGCCAGAACCTACAGGGTGATGGAGTACAATGAGCAGTTCTTC.

This clonotype was observed a few times. V gene TRBV29-1 combines with J gene TRBJ2-1; unclear D gene. The CDR3 consists of 12 residues. CDR1 is SQVTM, CDR2 ANQGSEA, per germline. The chain's CDR3 is CSSTLEFNEQFF. CDR3 nucleotides: TGCTCCTCTACCCTAGAGTTCAATGAGCAGTTCTTC.

In this sample, this clonotype turned up many times. The gene calls are TRBV7-9 and TRBJ2-7, with no clear D. The V end lost 7 bases, the J end lost 2 bases, and 12 bases lay between the germline ends. CDR1 is SEHNR and CDR2 is FQNEAQ in the germline V gene (reference sequence). The CDR3 covers 13 residues. The CDR3 region is CASTDDVTYEQYF. CDR3 coding DNA: TGTGCCAGCACCGACGATGTGACCTACGAGCAGTACTTC.

This clonotype was seen a few times. V usage is TRBV18 and J usage is TRBJ1-4, with 8 bases matching TRBD1. The germline CDR1 and CDR2 sequences are KGHSH and LQKENI. This CDR3 has 15 residues. Germline trimming cut 5 bases from V and 3 bases from J; bases unmatched to any gene: 5. Here the CDR3 DNA reads TGTGCCAGCTCATTCGGACAGGGACCTAATGAAAAACTGTTTTTT. Translation gives CASSFGQGPNEKLFF.

This clonotype was picked up many times. The genes are TRBV7-2 and TRBJ2-3; maybe TRBD2 (7 bases). Per germline, CDR1 SGHTA and CDR2 FQGNSA. This CDR3 is 18 amino acids long. Trimming took off 5 bases at V and 3 bases at J, with 24 bases between the two ends. In DNA form, the CDR3 reads TGTGCCAGCAGCCGTCAGGTCGGGGGCGGGAGAGTAACAGATACGCAGTATTTT. Protein product: CASSRQVGGGRVTDTQYF. Filled out from reference TRBV7-2 and TRBJ2-3, the complete variable domain reads GAGVSQSPSNKVTEKGKDVELRCDPISGHTALYWYRQSLGQGLEFLIYFQGNSAPDKSGLPSDRFSAERTGGSVSTLTIQRTQQEDSAVYLCASSRQVGGGRVTDTQYFGPGTRLTVL.

This clonotype appeared once. The chain links TRBV29-1 to TRBJ2-1, with D unclear. CDR1 is SQVTM, CDR2 ANQGSEA, per germline. Trimming cost V 0 bases and J 0 bases, with 9 bases left between them. This CDR3 has 15 residues. The CDR3 DNA sequence: TGCAGCGTTGAAGATGCCAGGAGCTCCTACAATGAGCAGTTCTTC. It translates to CSVEDARSSYNEQFF.

This clonotype has a count of ten or more. The rearrangement joins TRBV25-1 to TRBJ1-5; 7 bases match TRBD1. The germline CDR1 and CDR2 sequences are MGHDK and SYGVNS. Trimming cost V 3 bases and J 4 bases; bases outside gene matches: 0. The CDR3 is 13 amino acids. The CDR3 DNA is TGTGCCAGCAGTGACAGGGGGAATCAGCCCCAGCATTTT. It encodes CASSDRGNQPQHF.

The chain uses TRBV11-2 and TRBJ2-3, with 14 nucleotides matching TRBD2. This CDR3 contains 15 residues. Germline values: CDR1 SGHAT, CDR2 FQNNGV. V shed 4 bases and J 14 bases; nucleotides not matched to a gene: 11. In DNA form, the CDR3 reads TGTGCCAGCAGCTGGAGGGGGACTAGCGGGAGTGGATGGTATTTT. Its protein product is CASSWRGTSGSGWYF. Drawing the rest from reference TRBV11-2 and TRBJ2-3, the complete variable domain is EAGVAQSPRYKIIEKRQSVAFWCNPISGHATLYWYQQILGQGPKLLIQFQNNGVVDDSQLPKDRFSAERLKGVDSTLKIQPAKLEDSAVYLCASSWRGTSGSGWYFGPGTRLTVL.

The chain recombines TRBV6-1 with TRBJ2-2; D possibly uses TRBD1 or TRBD2 (5 bases each). The CDR3 covers 13 residues. Germline CDR1 MNHNS, CDR2 SASEGT. V was cut by 11 bases and J by 4 bases, with 14 bases left in between. CDR3 sequence reads: CAARDLVTGELFF. For the CDR3, the DNA is TGTGCCGCAAGGGACCTAGTCACCGGGGAGCTGTTTTTT.

This clonotype has only one observation. V is TRBV19 and J is TRBJ2-1; 8 nucleotides align to TRBD2. CDR1 and CDR2 (germline): LNHDA, SQIVND (reference sequence). V shed 6 bases, J shed 6 bases, and the junction held 7 bases outside the gene matches. This CDR3 is 14 amino acids long. CDR3 sequence: CASSPGLVLNEQFF. The DNA of the CDR3 is TGTGCCAGTAGCCCGGGACTAGTTCTCAATGAGCAGTTCTTC. Full variable domain (remainder filled in from reference TRBV19 and TRBJ2-1): DGGITQSPKYLFRKEGQNVTLSCEQNLNHDAMYWYRQDPGQGLRLIYYSQIVNDFQKGDIAEGYSVSREKKESFPLTVTSAQKNPTAFYLCASSPGLVLNEQFFGPGTRLTVL.

In the case of this clonotype: A clone one base away is much larger, so this may be a read error. J is TRBJ2-5 and V is TRBV6-1, with a possible D match to TRBD1 (5 bases). This CDR3 region has 13 residues. Trimming removed 1 base at V and 5 bases at J, with 8 bases between. The V gene's germline CDR1 is MNHNS and CDR2 SASEGT. DNA for the CDR3: TGTGCCAGCAGTGAAGGGGGCTGGGAGACCCAGTACTTC. It translates to CASSEGGWETQYF.

The chain carries TRBV12-3 or TRBV12-4 and TRBJ2-2; 8 positions match TRBD1. The CDR3 extends over 18 amino acids. The V gene end was trimmed by 3 bases and the J gene end by 3 bases; junction bases not matched to a gene: 12. CDR3 in amino acids: CASSFRGSTGADTGELFF. The CDR3 DNA is TGTGCCAGCAGTTTCCGAGGCTCGACAGGGGCGGACACCGGGGAGCTGTTTTTT.

The V gene is TRBV7-2, the J gene TRBJ2-1; 9 bases match TRBD1. Per the germline V gene, CDR1 is SGHTA and CDR2 is FQGNSA. The CDR3 runs to 15 residues. V lost 3 bases and J lost 6; bases outside the gene matches: 6. CDR3 in amino acids: CASSFGTGPFNEQFF. CDR3 DNA: TGTGCCAGCAGCTTCGGGACAGGGCCTTTCAATGAGCAGTTCTTC.

This clonotype showed up just a few times. The rearrangement links TRBV5-4 to TRBJ2-2; tentatively, D is TRBD2 (5 bases). Germline assignment: CDR1 SGHNT and CDR2 YYREEE (reference sequence). V was trimmed by 1 base and J by 1 base, leaving 14 bases between them. The length of the CDR3 is 17 residues. The CDR3 reads CASSLWVAGLNTGELFF. The CDR3 DNA reads TGTGCCAGCAGCTTGTGGGTTGCGGGCTTGAACACCGGGGAGCTGTTTTTT. The full variable domain, rest sourced from reference TRBV5-4 and TRBJ2-2, is ETGVTQSPTHLIKTRGQQVTLRCSSQSGHNTVSWYQQALGQGPQFIFQYYREEENGRGNFPPRFSGLQFPNYSSELNVNALELDDSALYLCASSLWVAGLNTGELFFGEGSRLTVL.

The CDR3 reads CSARTSGKHETQYF. Here the CDR3 DNA reads TGCAGTGCGCGGACTAGCGGGAAACACGAGACCCAGTACTTC. V is TRBV20-1 and J is TRBJ2-5; the match to TRBD2 covers 12 bases. There are 14 residues in the CDR3. Germline V gene lookup returns CDR1 DFQATT and CDR2 SNEGSKA (reference sequence). Germline trimming cut 6 bases from V and 5 bases from J; bases unmatched to any gene: 7.

This clonotype showed up just a few times. The V and J genes are TRBV10-3 and TRBJ2-5; 7 positions match TRBD2. CDR1 ENHRY and CDR2 SYGVKD come from the germline V gene. With V trimmed by 6 bases and J by 2 bases, 3 bases remained unmatched. The CDR3 spans 13 residues. The CDR3: CAIRGGEQETQYF. The CDR3, as DNA: TGTGCCATCAGGGGGGGGGAACAAGAGACCCAGTACTTC.

The CDR3 nucleotides are TGTGCCTCGACTGGCAGGGGAGGACTGTTTTTT. Translation: CASTGRGGLFF. V gene TRBV30 combines with J gene TRBJ1-4; possibly TRBD1 for D (6 bases). The germline V gene has CDR1 GTSNPN and CDR2 SVGIG (reference sequence). The CDR3 extends over 11 amino acids. With 7 bases removed from V and 13 bases from J, the gap between germline ends came to 16 bases.